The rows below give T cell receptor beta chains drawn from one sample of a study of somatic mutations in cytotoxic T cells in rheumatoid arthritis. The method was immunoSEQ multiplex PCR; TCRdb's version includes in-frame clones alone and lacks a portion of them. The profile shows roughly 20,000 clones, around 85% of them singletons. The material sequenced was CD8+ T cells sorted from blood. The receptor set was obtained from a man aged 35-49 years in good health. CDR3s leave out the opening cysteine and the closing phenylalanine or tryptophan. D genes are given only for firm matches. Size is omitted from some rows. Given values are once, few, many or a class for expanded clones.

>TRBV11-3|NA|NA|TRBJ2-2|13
ASSSTTSSPGELF
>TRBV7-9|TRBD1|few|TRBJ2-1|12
ASSSGTGNNEQF
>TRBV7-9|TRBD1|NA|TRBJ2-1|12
ASSLLEGANEQF
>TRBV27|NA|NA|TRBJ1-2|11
ASSPGTVYGYT
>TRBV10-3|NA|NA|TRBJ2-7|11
AIRGVRNSEQY
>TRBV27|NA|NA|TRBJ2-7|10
ASSTGLGEQY
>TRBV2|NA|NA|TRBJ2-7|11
ASSPGRLYEQY
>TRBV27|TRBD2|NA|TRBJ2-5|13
ASSLRGLAGETQY
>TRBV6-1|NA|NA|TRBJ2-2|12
ASQDLGGTGELF
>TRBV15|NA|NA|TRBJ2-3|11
ATSRRGTDTQY
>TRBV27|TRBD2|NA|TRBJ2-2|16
ASSLTSGSAANTGELF
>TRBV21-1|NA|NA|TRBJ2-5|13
ASRQGQGGCETQY
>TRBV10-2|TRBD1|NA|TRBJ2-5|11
ASSGTGSATQY
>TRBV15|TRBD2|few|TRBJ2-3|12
ATSSQREPDTQY
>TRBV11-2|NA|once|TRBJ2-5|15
ASSSALGSARWETQY
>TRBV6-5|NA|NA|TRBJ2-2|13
ASTFAGSNTGELF
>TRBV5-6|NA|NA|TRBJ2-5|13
ASSLVLGRRETQY
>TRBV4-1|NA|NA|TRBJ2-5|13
ASSQDRDTRETQY
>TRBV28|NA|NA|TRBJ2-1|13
ASSLMAFSYNEQF
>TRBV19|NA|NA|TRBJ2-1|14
ASSIKGHVAYNEQF
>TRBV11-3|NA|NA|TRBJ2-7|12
ASSFRGQSYEQY
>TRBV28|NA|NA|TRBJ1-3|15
ASSSGRGPISGNTIY
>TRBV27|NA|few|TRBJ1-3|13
ASSFDGNSGNTIY
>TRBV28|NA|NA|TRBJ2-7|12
ASSFHGSSYEQY
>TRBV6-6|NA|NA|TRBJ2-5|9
ASLSGQTQY
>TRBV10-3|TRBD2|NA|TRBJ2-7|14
AISESTSGYSYEQY
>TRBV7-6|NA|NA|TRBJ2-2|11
ASSQPATGELF
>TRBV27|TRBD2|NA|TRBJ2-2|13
ASSPGGGSTGELF
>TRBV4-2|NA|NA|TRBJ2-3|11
ASSQGRTDTQY
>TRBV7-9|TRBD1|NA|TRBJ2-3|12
ASSLDRGADTQY
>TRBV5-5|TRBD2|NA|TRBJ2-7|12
ASSLPSGSDEQY
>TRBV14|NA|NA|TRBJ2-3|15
ASSQEMSGQGTDTQY
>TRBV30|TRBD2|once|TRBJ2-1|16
AWGKGLDVYPAYNEQF
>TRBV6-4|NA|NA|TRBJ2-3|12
ASSDTIRADTQY
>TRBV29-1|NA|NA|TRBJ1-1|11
SAMGGRNTEAF
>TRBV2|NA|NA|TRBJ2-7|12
ASRDQTGSYEQY
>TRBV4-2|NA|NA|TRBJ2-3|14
ASSQDKGRGADTQY
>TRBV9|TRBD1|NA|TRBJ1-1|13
ASSGGTGVDTEAF
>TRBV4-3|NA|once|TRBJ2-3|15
ASSQTPGEASTDTQY
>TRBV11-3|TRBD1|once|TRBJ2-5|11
ASSSQGAETQY
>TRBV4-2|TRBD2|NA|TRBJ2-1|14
ASSHTSGRAGNEQF
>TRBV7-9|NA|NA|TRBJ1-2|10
ASSLGAYGYT
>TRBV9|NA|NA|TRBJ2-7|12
ASSVGGSAYEQY
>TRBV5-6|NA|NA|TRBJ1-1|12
AGSFGTGSPEAF
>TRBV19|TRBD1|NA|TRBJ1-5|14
ASSFNGQGFYQPQH
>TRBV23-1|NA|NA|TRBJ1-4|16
ASSQSTPNGGLYEKLF
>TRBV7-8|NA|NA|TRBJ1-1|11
ASSLGRVTEAF
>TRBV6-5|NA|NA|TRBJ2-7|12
ASSYSIERVEQY
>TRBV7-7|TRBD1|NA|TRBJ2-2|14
ASRKRRDRWAGELF
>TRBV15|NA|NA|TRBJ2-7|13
ATSRDRAQNREQY
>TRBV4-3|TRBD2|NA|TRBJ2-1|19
ASSQDRPGSLAGDFYNEQF
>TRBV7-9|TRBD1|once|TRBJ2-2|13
ASSLYQGAAGELF
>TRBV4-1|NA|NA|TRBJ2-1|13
ASSHRGGLDNEQF
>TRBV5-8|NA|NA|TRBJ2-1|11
ASSFGSRNEQF
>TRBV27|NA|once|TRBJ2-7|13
ASSFKRPLSYEQY
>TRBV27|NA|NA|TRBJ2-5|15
ASSPLGAGVESETQY
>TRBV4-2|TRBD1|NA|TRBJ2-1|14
ASSQAGQGAVNEQF